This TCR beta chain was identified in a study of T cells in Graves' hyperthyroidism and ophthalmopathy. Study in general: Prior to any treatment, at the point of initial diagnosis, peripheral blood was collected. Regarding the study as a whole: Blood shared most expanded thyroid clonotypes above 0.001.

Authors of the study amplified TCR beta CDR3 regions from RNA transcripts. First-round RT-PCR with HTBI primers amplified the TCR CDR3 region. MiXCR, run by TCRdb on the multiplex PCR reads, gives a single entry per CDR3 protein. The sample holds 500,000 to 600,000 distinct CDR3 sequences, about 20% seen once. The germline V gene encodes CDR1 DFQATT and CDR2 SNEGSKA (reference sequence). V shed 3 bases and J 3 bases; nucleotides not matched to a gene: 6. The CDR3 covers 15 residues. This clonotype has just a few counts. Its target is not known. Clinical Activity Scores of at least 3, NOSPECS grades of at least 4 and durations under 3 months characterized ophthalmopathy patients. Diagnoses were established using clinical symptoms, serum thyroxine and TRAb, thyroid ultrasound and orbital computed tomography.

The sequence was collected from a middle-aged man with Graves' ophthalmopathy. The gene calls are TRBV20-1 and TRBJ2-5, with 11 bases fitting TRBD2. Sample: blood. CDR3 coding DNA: TGCAGTGCTAGTCTAGCGGGGGGACGGGAAGAGACCCAGTACTTC. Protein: CSASLAGGREETQYF.